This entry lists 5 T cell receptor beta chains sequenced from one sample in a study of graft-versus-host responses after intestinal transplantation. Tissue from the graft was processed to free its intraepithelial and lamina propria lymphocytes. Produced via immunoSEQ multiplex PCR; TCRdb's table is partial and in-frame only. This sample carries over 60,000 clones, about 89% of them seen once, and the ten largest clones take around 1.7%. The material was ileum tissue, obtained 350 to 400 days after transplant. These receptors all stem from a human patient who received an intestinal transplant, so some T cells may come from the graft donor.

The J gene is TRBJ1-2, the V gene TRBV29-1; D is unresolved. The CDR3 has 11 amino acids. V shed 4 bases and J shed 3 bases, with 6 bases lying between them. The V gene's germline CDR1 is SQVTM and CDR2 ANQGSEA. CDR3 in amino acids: CSVGQDYGYTF. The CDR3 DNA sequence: TGCAGCGTTGGTCAGGACTATGGCTACACCTTC.

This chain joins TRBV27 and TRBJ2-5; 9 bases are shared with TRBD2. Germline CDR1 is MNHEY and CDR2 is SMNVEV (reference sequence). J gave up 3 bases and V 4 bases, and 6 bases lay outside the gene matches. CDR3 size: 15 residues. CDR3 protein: CASSSLAGAKETQYF. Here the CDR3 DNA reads TGTGCCAGCAGTTCTTTAGCGGGGGCAAAAGAGACCCAGTACTTC.

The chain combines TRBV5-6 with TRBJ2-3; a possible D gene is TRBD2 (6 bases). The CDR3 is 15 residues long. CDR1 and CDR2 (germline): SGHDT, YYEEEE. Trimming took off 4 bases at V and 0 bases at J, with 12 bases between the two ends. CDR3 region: CASSVLASSTDTQYF. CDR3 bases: TGTGCCAGCAGCGTCCTAGCGAGTAGCACAGATACGCAGTATTTT.

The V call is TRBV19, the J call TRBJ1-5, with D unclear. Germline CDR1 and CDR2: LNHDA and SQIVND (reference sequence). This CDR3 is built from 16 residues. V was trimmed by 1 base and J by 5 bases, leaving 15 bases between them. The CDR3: CASSIAAAEGYQPQHF. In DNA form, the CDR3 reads TGTGCCAGTAGTATAGCGGCTGCTGAGGGCTATCAGCCCCAGCATTTT.

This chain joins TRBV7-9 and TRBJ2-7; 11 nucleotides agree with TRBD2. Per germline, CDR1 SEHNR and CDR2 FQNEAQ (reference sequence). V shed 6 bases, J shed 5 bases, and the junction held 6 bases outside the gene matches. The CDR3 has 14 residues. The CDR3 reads CASSLSSGGNEQYF. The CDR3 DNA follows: TGTGCCAGCAGTCTTTCTAGCGGGGGGAACGAGCAGTACTTC. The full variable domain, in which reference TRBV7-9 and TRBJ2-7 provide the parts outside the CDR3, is DTGVSQNPRHKITKRGQNVTFRCDPISEHNRLYWYRQTLGQGPEFLTYFQNEAQLEKSRLLSDRFSAERPKGSFSTLEIQRTEQGDSAMYLCASSLSSGGNEQYFGPGTRLTVT.